Sequencing of this T cell receptor (beta chain) was carried out in a study of vaccination and CD4 T cells after COVID-19 (dated by TCRdb to between 2021 and 2024). Regarding the study in general: Convalescent patients had a positive SARS-CoV-2 result on nasal swab PCR, and of these patients, several had mild disease and one had severe disease. Post-COVID blood samples from convalescent patients were collected a median of about 110 days after diagnosis, with a range of roughly 35 to 161 days. Post-vaccine blood samples were obtained a median of approximately 74 days after the second vaccine dose, with a range of roughly 12 to 250 days. Two doses of either the Pfizer-BioNTech BNT162b2 vaccine (n=8) or the Moderna mRNA-1273 vaccine (n=2) were administered to participants. Six males and four females were included in the convalescent cohort, with two Hispanic individuals, seven Caucasians, two Asians and one multiracial person represented. In 10 COVID-19 convalescent patients and several infection-naive healthy vaccine recipients, researchers compared the spike-specific CD4+ TCR repertoire from before mRNA vaccination with the repertoire from after. Three convalescent patients gave samples both early after vaccination (day 14) and late after vaccination (days 161 to 241).

The time point label, as the study defines it: late sampling 161 to 241 days after vaccination in a few convalescent patients. The convalescent patients' positive SARS-CoV-2 PCR tests fell between March and December 2020, which was before the Alpha, Beta and Delta variants emerged in the United States. PBMCs were separated from whole blood using Ficoll-Paque Plus gradient centrifugation and then either used fresh or cryopreserved at -140C. About this clonotype: Its specific antigen is unknown. No much larger clone exists at a distance of one base, and base qualities are not known.

The investigation overall reported the following: In convalescent patients, nearly all vaccine-specific clones (304 of 307) were found to be mono-reactive for SARS-CoV-2 spike rather than cross-reactive with common cold coronaviruses. The median number of SARS-CoV-2-reactive clonotypes rose from 20 to 25 after infection to 30 to 45 after vaccination, but the change was not significant. Among convalescent patients, a median roughly 84% of the SARS-CoV-2-reactive clones seen after vaccination appeared only after vaccination, which suggests priming specific to the vaccine. The study included relatively few convalescent patients and did not analyze early timepoints after natural infection.

Library generation was performed with PCR. The listed sequencing device is Illumina iSeq 100. Regarding the original processing steps: Non-productive sequences were removed, and CDR3s that did not start with C, did not end with F or W, or were shorter than 7 amino acids were discarded. Similarity between CDR3 sequences was evaluated in R version 3.6.1 using Levenshtein distances (stringdist) and unrooted phylogenetic trees (ape). Using fastp at Q25 and MiXCR, TCRdb reprocessed the public reads and kept productive beta chains. All rows with the same CDR3 protein become a single entry with the most common DNA and genes. The V and J calls, along with clone size, are taken from TCRdb and not from the paper's own processing. This sample has 25,000 to 30,000 distinct CDR3 sequences in its table, and under 65% of those were observed once. Of the sample, roughly 5.5% is held by the ten largest clones. V loses 7 bases of germline sequence and J loses 3 bases, and the interval between the two ends is 14 bases. The CDR3 has 14 amino acids, counting the end cysteine and phenylalanine. The CDR3 DNA has 42 bases and is translated from base 1. CDR1 MNHEY and CDR2 SMNVEV are derived from the germline V gene (reference sequence).

Here the sequenced sample was CD4+ T cells from blood, taken about 7 months after SARS-CoV-2 vaccination. The chain joins TRBV27 to TRBJ2-3, with no reliable assignment of the D segment. The clonotype originates from a human donor who had recovered from COVID-19. CDR3 protein: CASTSTAATDTQYF. The bases read TGTGCCAGCACCTCGACGGCCGCGACAGATACGCAGTATTTT.